The entry that follows covers one T cell receptor (beta chain) sequence. The antigen remains undetermined. These data come from a study of CD8 T cells in ankylosing spondylitis. Study results and limitations: What appeared characteristic of ankylosing spondylitis blood was a TCR beta motif of eight highly homologous variants. Significantly higher representation of disease-linked clones was reported for matched ankylosing spondylitis synovial fluid. Prior work had noted some motif variants in reactive arthritis blood and synovial fluid.

Generation of TCR beta libraries employed quantitative 5'-RACE incorporating molecular barcodes. TCRdb processed the 5' RACE reads anew with MiXCR; each CDR3 protein has one entry. The sample contains about 340,000 distinct CDR3 sequences, approximately 14% of which appear only once. CDR1 is SGHAT, CDR2 FQNNGV, per germline. This CDR3 is built from 11 residues. The V and J ends lost 5 bases and 9 bases respectively, with 8 bases between them. The chain joins TRBV11-2 to TRBJ2-1, with D hard to call. Input material: blood, either unsorted or a sorted T cell fraction (not recorded which). This clonotype originated in a male donor with ankylosing spondylitis or in good health (not recorded which). DNA of the CDR3: TGTGCCAGCAGCCCCTTGGCTGAGCAGTTCTTC. This codes for CASSPLAEQFF.